A selection of T cell receptor beta chains follows, all from one sample in a study of OX40 agonist ivuxolimab in advanced cancers. Sequencing used immunoSEQ multiplex PCR; TCRdb keeps in-frame clones, though not all of them. The table records about 68,000 clones, 90% to 95% of them present only once. The sequencing used CD4+ or CD8+ T cells sorted from blood, collected in a trial of the OX40 agonist ivuxolimab. These receptor sequences come from an adult with an advanced solid tumor such as melanoma, head and neck, liver or kidney cancer. The CDR3 runs from the conserved cysteine through the conserved F or W. The D gene is left open where the match is weak. The listing skips clone size in some rows; elsewhere it reads once, few, many or a size class.

clone_size j_call d_call v_call cdr3_nt cdr3_aa
. TRBJ1-1 . TRBV6-6 TGTGCCAGCAGTTACCCGGCCCAGCATGAAGCTTTCTTT CASSYPAQHEAFF
. TRBJ1-2 . TRBV6-6 TGTGCCAGCAGCTCCGTACGCTACACCTTC CASSSVRYTF
once TRBJ2-2 TRBD2 TRBV5-1 TGCGCCAGCAAACGGCTAGCGGGAGATAGAACCGGGGAGCTGTTTTTT CASKRLAGDRTGELFF
once TRBJ2-3 . TRBV28 TGTGCCAGCAGCTCGGACTACCTGACTAGCACAGATACGCAGTATTTT CASSSDYLTSTDTQYF
few TRBJ2-7 . TRBV7-2 TGTGCCAGCAGCTTGGAGGACTACTACGAGCAGTACTTC CASSLEDYYEQYF
. TRBJ2-2 TRBD2 TRBV7-9 TGTGCCAGCAGCTTAGTCGCGGGACTAACCACCGGGGAGCTGTTTTTT CASSLVAGLTTGELFF
. TRBJ2-7 TRBD2 TRBV19 TGTGCCAGTAGTCCGAGGACTAGCGGAAGCTCCTACGAGCAGTACTTC CASSPRTSGSSYEQYF
. TRBJ1-4 TRBD1 TRBV19 TGTGCCAGTACGGGACAGGGGGGTGTAGGTGAAAAACTGTTTTTT CASTGQGGVGEKLFF
. TRBJ2-3 . TRBV6-5 TGTGCCAGCCGTCCCTCGGGGGTGGCAGATACGCAGTATTTT CASRPSGVADTQYF
. TRBJ1-2 TRBD1 TRBV9 TGTGCCAGCAGCGCTCCGGGACAGGGGGCGCCTCCTGGCTACACCTTC CASSAPGQGAPPGYTF
. TRBJ2-2 . TRBV9 TGTGCCAGCAGCTCGATCACCGGGGAGCTGTTTTTT CASSSITGELFF
. TRBJ1-4 . TRBV5-5 TGTGCCAGCAGCTCGCTCCTCCCAGGGTATAATGAAAAACTGTTTTTT CASSSLLPGYNEKLFF
. TRBJ2-2 . TRBV30 TGTGCCTGGAGGGGAGCGGGCAGGGAATACGGGGAGCTGTTTTTT CAWRGAGREYGELFF
. TRBJ2-1 . TRBV19 TGTGCCAGTAGTATAGTTGCCCACAATGAGCAGTTCTTC CASSIVAHNEQFF
. TRBJ1-1 . TRBV2 TGTGCCAGCAGTGTCAGGAGGTCTTCTCAGAACACTGAAGCTTTCTTT CASSVRRSSQNTEAFF
. TRBJ2-7 TRBD2 TRBV7-9 TGTGCCAGCAGCTTAGGGGGCCTAGCGGGAGGGCCCCACGAGCAGTACTTC CASSLGGLAGGPHEQYF
. TRBJ2-3 . TRBV19 TGTGCCAGTAGCGACAGGTCGGGCACAGATACGCAGTATTTT CASSDRSGTDTQYF
. TRBJ2-7 TRBD2 TRBV9 TGTGCCAGCAGCGTGGGCTTACTAGCGCAAACCTACGAGCAGTACTTC CASSVGLLAQTYEQYF
. TRBJ1-1 TRBD1 TRBV7-8 TGTGCCAGCAGCTTAGGGACAGGGGAAGGTACTGAAGCTTTCTTT CASSLGTGEGTEAFF
. TRBJ2-3 . TRBV7-9 TGTGCCAGCTCCGGGGACCCAGATACGCAGTATTTT CASSGDPDTQYF
. TRBJ2-5 TRBD1 TRBV6-5 TGTGCCAGCAGTTACAACAGGGGGCCAGAGACCCAGTACTTC CASSYNRGPETQYF
few TRBJ2-4 . TRBV28 TGTGCCAGCAGTTCCTCGACAGGACCTCAGCTAGCCAAAAACATTCAGTACTTC CASSSSTGPQLAKNIQYF